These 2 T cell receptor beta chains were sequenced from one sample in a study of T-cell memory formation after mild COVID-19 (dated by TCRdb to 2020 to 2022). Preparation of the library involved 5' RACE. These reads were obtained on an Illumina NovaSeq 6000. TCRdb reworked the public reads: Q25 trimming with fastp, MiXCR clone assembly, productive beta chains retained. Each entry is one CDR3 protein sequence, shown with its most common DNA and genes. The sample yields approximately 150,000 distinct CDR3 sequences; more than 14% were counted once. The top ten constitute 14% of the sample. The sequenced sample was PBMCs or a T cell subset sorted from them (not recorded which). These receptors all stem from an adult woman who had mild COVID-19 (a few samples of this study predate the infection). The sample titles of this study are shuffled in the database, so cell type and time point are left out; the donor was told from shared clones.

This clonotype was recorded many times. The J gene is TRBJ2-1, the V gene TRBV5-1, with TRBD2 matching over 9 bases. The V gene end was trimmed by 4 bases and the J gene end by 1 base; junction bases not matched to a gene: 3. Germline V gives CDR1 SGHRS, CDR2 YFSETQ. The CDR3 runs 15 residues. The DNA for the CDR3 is TGCGCCAGCAGCGCGGGAGGGGTGTCCTACAATGAGCAGTTCTTC. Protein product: CASSAGGVSYNEQFF.

This chain's CDR3 is CAWSVGGQYQETQYF. The CDR3 DNA sequence: TGTGCCTGGAGTGTAGGTGGACAGTACCAAGAGACCCAGTACTTC. This rearrangement joins TRBV30 to TRBJ2-5, with a possible D match to TRBD1 (6 bases). The CDR3 has 15 residues. V was shortened by 0 bases and J by 0 bases, with 11 bases between the two germline ends. In germline, CDR1 is GTSNPN, CDR2 SVGIG (reference sequence).